This TCR beta chain appears in the sequencing data of a study of blood T cell repertoires in COVID-19. Study summary: The United States, Italy and Spain provided the acute and convalescent COVID-19 samples.

Trimming at V came to 5 bases and at J to 0 bases, leaving 4 bases not matched to a gene. Germline-derived CDR1 and CDR2 are SGDLS and YYNGEE. This CDR3 spans 15 amino acids. Original processing notes: Scientists estimated how many nucleated cells there were by amplifying reference gene primers. Measured with immunoSEQ multiplex PCR; TCRdb has only the in-frame clones, and not every one. Clone size and the V and J calls come from that table; the DNA yielded D and trimming. The repertoire holds about 210,000 clones, with roughly four fifths as singletons. The gene calls are TRBV9 and TRBJ2-2, with 7 bases matching TRBD2. This sequence originates from a woman aged 45 to 65 with active or convalescent COVID-19. What was sequenced was peripheral blood. This chain's CDR3 is CASSISGTNTGELFF. Written as DNA, the CDR3 is TGTGCCAGCAGTATAAGCGGGACGAACACCGGGGAGCTGTTTTTT.